This T cell receptor beta chain was captured in a study of T cell responses to AZD1222 COVID-19 vaccine. Of note for this clone: No antigen is known for it.

Generated by immunoSEQ multiplex PCR, the TCRdb table keeps only in-frame clones and is missing some. The top ten clones hold roughly 0.98% of a sample with some 130,000 clones, about nine tenths of them seen once. Regarding the study as a whole: Donors skewed white British and female; clonal diversity was possibly underestimated. Spike-specific TCRs gained breadth and depth after people received two AZD1222 doses. Repertoires were collected only later (after the peak T cell response had occurred).

Second-dose intervals of approximately 4 or approximately 12 weeks were pooled. The clonotype originates from an adult who received the AZD1222 COVID-19 vaccine. The source material was peripheral blood, sampled 28 days after the second AZD1222 dose.

The CDR3 coding sequence is TGTGCCAGCAGGTGGACTAGCGGGGCCAATGAGCAGTTCTTC. This translates into CASRWTSGANEQFF. V gene TRBV28 combines with J gene TRBJ2-1; 12 nucleotides match TRBD2. The V and J ends lost 6 bases and 6 bases, in that order; junction bases with no gene match: 3. CDR3 size: 14 residues. Germline lookup yields CDR1 MDHEN and CDR2 SYDVKM.